Listed below are T cell receptor beta chains from one sample, sequenced in a study of regulatory T cells in long-lasting Graves disease. TCRdb analysed the multiplex PCR reads with MiXCR anew, one entry per CDR3 protein. The sample consists of about 220,000 distinct CDR3 sequences, approximately 18% of them appearing once. The same sample was also studied in work on T cells in Graves' hyperthyroidism and ophthalmopathy.

The source material was peripheral blood mononuclear cells (PBMCs), sampled at new diagnosis, from a patient treated with antithyroid drugs. Source of these receptors: a woman in her 30s with Graves disease. The CDR3 runs from the conserved cysteine through the conserved F or W. A D gene is named only where the DNA matches it firmly. Expanded clones are given a class, and other clones once, few, many or no size at all.

.	many	TRBJ1-5	TRBV20-1	CSARDPNQPQHF	TGCAGTGCTAGAGATCCCAATCAGCCCCAGCATTTT
TRBD2	many	TRBJ2-5	TRBV29-1	CSVDTSGSRGETQYF	TGCAGCGTTGACACTAGCGGGAGTAGAGGGGAGACCCAGTACTTC
.	many	TRBJ2-1	TRBV30	CAWSVGRGTRVYNEQFF	TGTGCCTGGAGTGTAGGTAGAGGGACCCGCGTCTACAATGAGCAGTTCTTC
TRBD2	.	TRBJ2-7	TRBV11-2	CASSGGRVGEQYF	TGTGCCAGCAGCGGAGGGAGGGTTGGGGAGCAGTACTTC
.	many	TRBJ2-1	TRBV12-3/TRBV12-4	CASSLGPFSEQFF	TGTGCCAGCAGTCTCGGGCCGTTCAGCGAGCAGTTCTTC
.	many	TRBJ2-3	TRBV27	CASSGVGGPDTQYF	TGTGCCAGCAGTGGGGTTGGAGGGCCAGATACGCAGTATTTT
.	many	TRBJ2-7	TRBV30	CAWRGVGTASYEQYF	TGTGCCTGGAGAGGGGTGGGGACGGCATCCTACGAGCAGTACTTC
.	many	TRBJ2-5	TRBV29-1	CSVPPQGPQETQYF	TGCAGCGTACCACCCCAGGGGCCCCAAGAGACCCAGTACTTC
.	.	TRBJ2-3	TRBV9	CASSFDGIITDTQYF	TGTGCCAGCAGCTTCGACGGAATAATCACAGATACGCAGTATTTT
.	many	TRBJ2-3	TRBV10-1	CASRRAKGLRTDTQYF	TGCGCCAGCAGGCGGGCGAAGGGGCTGCGCACAGATACGCAGTATTTT
.	.	TRBJ2-7	TRBV19	CASSAGGAFERYF	TGTGCCAGTAGTGCCGGAGGGGCGTTCGAGCGGTACTTC
TRBD1	many	TRBJ1-5	TRBV19	CASSGDRGLDQPQHF	TGTGCCAGTAGTGGGGACAGGGGATTGGATCAGCCCCAGCATTTT
TRBD1	many	TRBJ2-3	TRBV27	CASYYHRPGTGYTDTQYF	TGTGCCAGCTACTATCATCGGCCCGGGACAGGGTACACAGATACGCAGTATTTT
.	many	TRBJ2-7	TRBV6-5	CASSYGWGATYEQYF	TGTGCCAGCAGTTACGGGTGGGGAGCGACCTACGAGCAGTACTTC
.	.	TRBJ1-1	TRBV5-1	CASSRGVGSGGKTEAFF	TGCGCCAGCAGCCGGGGGGTGGGGAGCGGGGGAAAAACTGAAGCTTTCTTT
.	many	TRBJ1-3	TRBV30	CAWSTGIGGNTIYF	TGTGCCTGGAGCACAGGTATAGGAGGAAACACCATATATTTT
TRBD1	many	TRBJ2-1	TRBV6-2/TRBV6-3	CASNRGYNEQFF	TGTGCCAGCAACAGGGGGTACAATGAGCAGTTCTTC
.	many	TRBJ2-7	TRBV5-1	CASSRLSGYEQYF	TGCGCCAGCAGCCGTTTGTCGGGCTACGAGCAGTACTTC
.	.	TRBJ1-2	TRBV2	CASSEGTLRAGCTF	TGTGCCAGCAGTGAAGGGACCCTGCGCGCCGGCTGCACCTTC
TRBD2	.	TRBJ2-3	TRBV14	CASSPSRERADTQYF	TGTGCCAGCAGCCCCTCGCGGGAGAGAGCAGATACGCAGTATTTT
TRBD1	many	TRBJ2-3	TRBV7-2	CASSLEGQGLSTDTQYF	TGTGCCAGCAGCTTGGAGGGACAGGGCCTAAGCACAGATACGCAGTATTTT
.	once	TRBJ2-4	TRBV6-2/TRBV6-3	CASSGGGSTIQYF	TGTGCCAGCAGTGGTGGAGGGAGTACCATTCAGTACTTC
TRBD1	many	TRBJ1-6	TRBV11-2	CASSLVGAGGYNSPLHF	TGTGCCAGCAGCTTAGTTGGGGCAGGGGGATATAATTCACCCCTCCACTTT
TRBD1	.	TRBJ2-1	TRBV20-1	CSAMDRGQSPFGGEFF	TGCAGTGCTATGGACAGGGGGCAAAGTCCTTTCGGGGGGGAGTTCTTC
.	many	TRBJ2-2	TRBV27	CASSLIRRGRYTGELFF	TGTGCCAGCAGTTTAATTCGGCGGGGAAGATACACCGGGGAGCTGTTTTTT
TRBD2	.	TRBJ2-1	TRBV11-2	CASSLTSGIYNEQLF	TGTGCCAGCAGCCTAACTAGCGGGATTTATAATGAGCAGCTCTTC
.	.	TRBJ1-3	TRBV10-1	CATQDPLGNTIYF	TGCGCCACCCAGGACCCTCTTGGAAACACCATATATTTT
.	.	TRBJ2-7	TRBV28	CASSFPHENEQYF	TGTGCCAGCAGTTTCCCCCATGAAAACGAGCAGTACTTC
TRBD2	many	TRBJ2-1	TRBV20-1	CSAMRERAGNEQFF	TGCAGTGCTATGCGGGAGCGGGCGGGCAATGAGCAGTTCTTC
.	many	TRBJ1-1	TRBV2	CASSDRGVGTEAFF	TGTGCCAGCAGTGATCGGGGGGTAGGGACTGAAGCTTTCTTT
.	many	TRBJ1-5	TRBV20-1	CSAPKGGGDGNQPQHF	TGCAGTGCTCCTAAGGGGGGGGGCGATGGCAATCAGCCCCAGCATTTT
TRBD1	.	TRBJ1-1	TRBV19	CASSSPRGMVGTEAFF	TGTGCCAGTAGTAGCCCCAGGGGGATGGTGGGAACTGAAGCTTTCTTT